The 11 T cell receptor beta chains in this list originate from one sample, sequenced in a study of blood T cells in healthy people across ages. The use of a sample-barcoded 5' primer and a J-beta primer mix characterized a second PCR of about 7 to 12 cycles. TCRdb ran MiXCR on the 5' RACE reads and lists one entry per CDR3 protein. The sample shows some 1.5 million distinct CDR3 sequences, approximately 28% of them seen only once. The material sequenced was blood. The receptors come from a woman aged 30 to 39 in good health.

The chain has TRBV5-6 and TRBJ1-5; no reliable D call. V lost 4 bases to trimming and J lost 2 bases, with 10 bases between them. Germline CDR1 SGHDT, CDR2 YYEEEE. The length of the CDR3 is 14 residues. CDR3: CASSMRSGNQPQHF. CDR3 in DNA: TGTGCCAGCAGCATGAGGTCCGGCAATCAGCCCCAGCATTTT.

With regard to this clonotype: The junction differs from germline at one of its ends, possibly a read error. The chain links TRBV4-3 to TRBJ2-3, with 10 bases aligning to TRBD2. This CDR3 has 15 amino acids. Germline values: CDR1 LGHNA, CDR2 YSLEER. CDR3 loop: CVSSQAGGNTDTQYF. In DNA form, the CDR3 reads TGCGTCAGCAGCCAAGCGGGAGGGAACACAGATACGCAGTATTTT.

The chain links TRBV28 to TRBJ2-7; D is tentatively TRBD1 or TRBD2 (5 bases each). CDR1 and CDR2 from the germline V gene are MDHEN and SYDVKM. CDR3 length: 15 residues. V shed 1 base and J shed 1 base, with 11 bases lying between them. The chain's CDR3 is CASSLSGWGSYEQYF. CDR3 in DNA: TGTGCCAGCAGTTTATCAGGGTGGGGGTCCTACGAGCAGTACTTC.

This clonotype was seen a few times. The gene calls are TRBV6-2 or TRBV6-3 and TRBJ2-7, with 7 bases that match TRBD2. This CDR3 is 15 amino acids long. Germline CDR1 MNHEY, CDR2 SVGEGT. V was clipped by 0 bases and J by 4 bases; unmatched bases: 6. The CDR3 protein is CASSYSGGPEYEQYF. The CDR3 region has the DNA TGTGCCAGCAGTTACTCGGGAGGGCCTGAATACGAGCAGTACTTC.

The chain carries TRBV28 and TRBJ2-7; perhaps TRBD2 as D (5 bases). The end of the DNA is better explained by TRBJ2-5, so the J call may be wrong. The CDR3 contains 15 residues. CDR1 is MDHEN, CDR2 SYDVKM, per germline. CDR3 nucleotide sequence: TGTGCCAGCTCGGCGGGTGGGAGCGGTCCGGGGACCCAGTACTTC. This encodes CASSAGGSGPGTQYF.

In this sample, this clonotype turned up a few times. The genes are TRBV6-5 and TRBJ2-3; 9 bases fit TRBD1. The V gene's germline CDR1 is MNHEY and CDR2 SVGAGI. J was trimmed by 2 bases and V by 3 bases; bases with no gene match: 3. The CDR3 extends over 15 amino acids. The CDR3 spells CASSYGQGPTDTQYF. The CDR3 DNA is TGTGCCAGCAGTTATGGACAGGGGCCCACAGATACGCAGTATTTT.

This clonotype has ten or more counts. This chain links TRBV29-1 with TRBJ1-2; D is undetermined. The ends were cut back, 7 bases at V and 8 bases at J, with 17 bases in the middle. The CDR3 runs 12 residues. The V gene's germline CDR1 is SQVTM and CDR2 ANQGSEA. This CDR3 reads CSAGWAMRGYTF. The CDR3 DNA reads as TGCAGCGCCGGTTGGGCAATGAGAGGCTACACCTTC.

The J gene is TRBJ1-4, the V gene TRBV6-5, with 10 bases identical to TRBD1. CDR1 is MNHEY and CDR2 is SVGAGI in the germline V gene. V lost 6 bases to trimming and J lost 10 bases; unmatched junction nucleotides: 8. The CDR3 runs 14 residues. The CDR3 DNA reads TGTGCCAGCAGACACGACAGGGGGCTTGGAAAACTGTTTTTT. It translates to CASRHDRGLGKLFF.

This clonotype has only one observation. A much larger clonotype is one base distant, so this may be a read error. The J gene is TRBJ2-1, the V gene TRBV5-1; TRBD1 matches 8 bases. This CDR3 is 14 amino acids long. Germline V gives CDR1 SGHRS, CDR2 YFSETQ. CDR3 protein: CTSSLGQAYNEQFF. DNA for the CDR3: TGCACCAGCAGCTTGGGACAGGCCTACAATGAGCAGTTCTTC.

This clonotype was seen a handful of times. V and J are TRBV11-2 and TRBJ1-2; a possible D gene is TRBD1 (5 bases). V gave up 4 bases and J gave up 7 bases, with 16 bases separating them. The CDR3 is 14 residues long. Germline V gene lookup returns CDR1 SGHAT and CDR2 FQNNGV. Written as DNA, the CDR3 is TGTGCCAGCAGCTCCCCCCACCGCGGGGGTGGCTACACCTTC. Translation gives CASSSPHRGGGYTF.

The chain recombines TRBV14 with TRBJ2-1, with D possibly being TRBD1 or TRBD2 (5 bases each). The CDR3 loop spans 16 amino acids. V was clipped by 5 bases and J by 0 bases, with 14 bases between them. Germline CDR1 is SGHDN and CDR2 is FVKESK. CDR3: CASSRPGALSYNEQFF. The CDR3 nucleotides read TGTGCCAGCAGCAGACCCGGGGCTCTCTCCTACAATGAGCAGTTCTTC.